This TCR beta chain came from a study of OX40 agonist ivuxolimab in advanced cancers. Whole-study context: Cohort: approximately 83% men, mean age about 62, aged roughly 20 to 79. Regarding the study as a whole: Compared with others, partial responders at 0.1-3.0 mg/kg displayed clonal expansion among the lowest.

Germline V gene data show CDR1 as SEHNR and CDR2 as FQNEAQ (reference sequence). The V gene lost 4 bases and the J gene lost 2 bases, with 8 bases spanning the gap. The CDR3 covers 14 residues. A note on this clone: Its antigen is as yet unknown.

Profiled with immunoSEQ multiplex PCR; TCRdb holds only in-frame clones, not every one. The sample holds tens of thousands of clones, 70% to 85% seen once. This sequence originates from an adult with an advanced solid tumor such as melanoma, head and neck, liver or kidney cancer. Sequencing was performed on CD4+ or CD8+ T cells sorted from blood, taken in a trial of the OX40 agonist ivuxolimab. This chain uses TRBV7-9 with TRBJ1-4, with D uncertain. The CDR3, as DNA: TGTGCCAGCAGCTGGGATCTTACTAATGAAAAACTGTTTTTT. The encoded protein is CASSWDLTNEKLFF.